One sample yielded the 16 T cell receptor beta chains listed below, sequenced in a study of shared clonotypes between healthy human individuals. Assay used: immunoSEQ multiplex PCR; TCRdb lists only in-frame clones, some missing. Of around 1.1 million clones in the sample, roughly 74% were seen once. Sequenced material: memory CD4+ T cells from PBMCs. Subset denoted: CD45RA-negative fraction. These receptors were collected from a man younger than 35 in good health. Some clones in this sample may be carry-over from other donors' samples.

The chain couples TRBV6-1 to TRBJ2-3, with 7 bases matching TRBD1. With 7 bases clipped from V and 2 bases from J, the junction kept 9 bases outside the gene matches. This CDR3 is built from 15 residues. Germline V gene data show CDR1 as MNHNS and CDR2 as SASEGT. The CDR3 DNA follows: TGTGCCAGCAACCCCGGGACAGTGATCACAGATACGCAGTATTTT. Translation: CASNPGTVITDTQYF.

About this clone: At one end the junction does not follow the germline gene, possibly because of a read error. The rearrangement joins TRBV7-9 to TRBJ2-2; 10 bases align to TRBD2. The germline V gene encodes CDR1 SEHNR and CDR2 FQNEAQ (reference sequence). The CDR3 has 15 amino acids. The CDR3 region has the DNA TGTGCCAGCAGCCTAGCGGGAGCTATTGCCGGGGAGCTGTTTTTT. Translated, it gives CASSLAGAIAGELFF. The variable domain in full, completed from reference TRBV7-9 and TRBJ2-2, reads DTGVSQNPRHKITKRGQNVTFRCDPISEHNRLYWYRQTLGQGPEFLTYFQNEAQLEKSRLLSDRFSAERPKGSFSTLEIQRTEQGDSAMYLCASSLAGAIAGELFFGEGSRLTVL.

Regarding this clone: Different DNA sequences within this sample yield the same CDR3. The V call is TRBV28, the J call TRBJ2-7; 11 nucleotides agree with TRBD2. The CDR3 contains 15 residues. Germline V CDR1 and CDR2: MDHEN, SYDVKM. J gave up 3 bases and V 6 bases, and 7 bases lay outside the gene matches. CDR3 protein: CASSPQLAGVYEQYF. The CDR3 DNA reads as TGTGCCAGCAGCCCTCAACTAGCGGGAGTCTACGAGCAGTACTTC.

Here the CDR3 DNA reads TGTGCCAGCAGTTTGAGGGGGTTAAGCTATGGCTACACCTTC. Translated: CASSLRGLSYGYTF. The chain employs TRBV27 and TRBJ1-2; D possibly corresponds to TRBD1 (6 bases). The CDR3 is 14 amino acids. Trimming stripped 3 bases from V and 4 bases from J, with 12 bases between. Germline V gene sequence: CDR1 MNHEY, CDR2 SMNVEV (reference sequence).

This clone has just one count. The chain is built from TRBV6-1 and TRBJ2-1, with 9 nucleotides matching TRBD2. V lost 2 bases to trimming and J lost 4 bases; unmatched junction nucleotides: 3. Germline lookup yields CDR1 MNHNS and CDR2 SASEGT. The CDR3 consists of 15 residues. The chain's CDR3 is CASSELAGTYNEQFF. CDR3 in DNA: TGTGCCAGCAGTGAACTAGCGGGAACTTACAATGAGCAGTTCTTC.

The chain combines TRBV10-3 with TRBJ2-7, with 7 nucleotides matching TRBD1. This CDR3 contains 15 residues. CDR1 ENHRY and CDR2 SYGVKD come from the germline V gene. The junction had 9 bases not matched to a gene; V was cut back by 4 bases and J by 3 bases. The CDR3 spells CAISGTGVGSYEQYF. The CDR3 region has the DNA TGTGCCATCAGTGGCACAGGGGTTGGGAGCTACGAGCAGTACTTC.

The chain joins TRBV4-3 to TRBJ1-5, with D unclear. The CDR3 consists of 12 residues. V lost 0 bases and J lost 9, with 6 bases in between. Germline CDR1 LGHNA, CDR2 YSLEER. In nucleotides, the CDR3 is TGCGCCAGCAGCCAAGAATTCGGGCCCCAGCATTTT. Translated, it gives CASSQEFGPQHF.

This chain uses TRBV7-2 with TRBJ2-7; 7 bases are a match to TRBD1. CDR3 length equals 13 residues. CDR1 SGHTA and CDR2 FQGNSA come from the germline V gene. V shed 3 bases and J 3 bases; nucleotides not matched to a gene: 2. The DNA of the CDR3 is TGTGCCAGCAGCTTGGACAGGCTCTACGAGCAGTACTTC. Translated: CASSLDRLYEQYF.

The chain is built from TRBV19 and TRBJ1-2; maybe TRBD1 (6 bases). The V gene's germline CDR1 is LNHDA and CDR2 SQIVND (reference sequence). CDR3 length: 13 amino acids. Trimming took 5 bases from V and 8 from J, leaving 15 bases between them. The CDR3 DNA reads TGTGCCAGTAGTCTACGACAGGTCGGCGGCTACACCTTC. Its protein product is CASSLRQVGGYTF.

The chain links TRBV11-2 to TRBJ2-5; either TRBD1 or TRBD2 may supply D (7 bases each). Between the trimmed V and J ends, which lost 5 bases and 5 bases, there was a span of 18 bases. Germline V gives CDR1 SGHAT, CDR2 FQNNGV. The CDR3 has 15 amino acids. The CDR3 DNA follows: TGTGCCAGCAGCCCAGGGGGGGGCTCGCTCGAGACCCAGTACTTC. Translating gives CASSPGGGSLETQYF.

In nucleotides, the CDR3 is TGTGCCAGCAGCTTTGACACCATGAACACTGAAGCTTTCTTT. It translates to CASSFDTMNTEAFF. The V call is TRBV5-5, the J call TRBJ1-1, with no clear D. Per germline, CDR1 SGHKS and CDR2 YYEKEE (reference sequence). The CDR3 spans 14 residues. V was pared by 2 bases and J by 0 bases, with 8 bases between.

The gene calls are TRBV29-1 and TRBJ2-5; the D call may be TRBD1 or TRBD2 (6 bases each). The DNA end lines up better with TRBJ2-7; the J call may be wrong. This CDR3 is 14 amino acids long. Germline V gene lookup returns CDR1 SQVTM and CDR2 ANQGSEA. In DNA, the CDR3 is TGCAGCGTTGACGATGGGGGGCAAGGCTACGAGCAGTACTTC. Translated, it gives CSVDDGGQGYEQYF.

In DNA form, the CDR3 reads TGTGCCAGTAGTCCTGCCGGGGCGCCGGGGACTGAAGCTTTCTTT. The encoded protein is CASSPAGAPGTEAFF. The chain couples TRBV19 to TRBJ1-1; D might be TRBD1 (5 bases). Germline values: CDR1 LNHDA, CDR2 SQIVND (reference sequence). This CDR3 has 15 amino acids. V lost 5 bases to trimming and J lost 5 bases, with 18 bases between them.

V gene TRBV30 combines with J gene TRBJ1-2; weak D call: TRBD1 (5 bases). The V end lost 7 bases, the J end lost 3 bases, and 15 bases lay between the germline ends. The germline CDR1 and CDR2 sequences are GTSNPN and SVGIG (reference sequence). The CDR3 is made up of 13 amino acids. CDR3 loop: CASSPGFDYGYTF. CDR3 nucleotide sequence: TGTGCCTCCTCCCCAGGGTTCGACTATGGCTACACCTTC.

The rearrangement links TRBV7-2 to TRBJ2-7, with TRBD1 matching over 7 bases. CDR3 length equals 15 residues. Germline loops: CDR1 SGHTA, CDR2 FQGNSA. Trimming cost V 5 bases and J 0 bases; bases outside gene matches: 7. CDR3 residues: CASSPWTGPSYEQYF. DNA of the CDR3: TGTGCCAGCAGCCCCTGGACAGGACCCTCCTACGAGCAGTACTTC.

V usage is TRBV2 and J usage is TRBJ1-2; no clear D. CDR3 length: 12 amino acids. CDR1 and CDR2 from the germline V gene are SNHLY and FYNNEI. V lost 2 bases and J 7 bases, leaving 8 bases between the germline ends. For the CDR3, the DNA is TGTGCCAGCAGTGAATCCCGGAGTGGCTACACCTTC. Translated, it gives CASSESRSGYTF. The full variable domain, rest sourced from reference TRBV2 and TRBJ1-2, is EPEVTQTPSHQVTQMGQEVILRCVPISNHLYFYWYRQILGQKVEFLVSFYNNEISEKSEIFDDQFSVERPDGSNFTLKIRSTKLEDSAMYFCASSESRSGYTFGSGTRLTVV.